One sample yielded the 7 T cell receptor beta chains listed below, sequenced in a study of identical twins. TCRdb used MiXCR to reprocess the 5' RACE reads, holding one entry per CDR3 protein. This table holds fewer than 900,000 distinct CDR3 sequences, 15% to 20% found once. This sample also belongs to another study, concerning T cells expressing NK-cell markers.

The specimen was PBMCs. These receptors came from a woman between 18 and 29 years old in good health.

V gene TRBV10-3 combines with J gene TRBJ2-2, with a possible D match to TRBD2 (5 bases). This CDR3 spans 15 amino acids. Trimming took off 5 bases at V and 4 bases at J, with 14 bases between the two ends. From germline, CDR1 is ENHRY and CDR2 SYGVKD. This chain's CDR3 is CAISRSGLGTGELFF. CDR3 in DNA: TGTGCCATCAGTCGGTCGGGGTTAGGCACCGGGGAGCTGTTTTTT.

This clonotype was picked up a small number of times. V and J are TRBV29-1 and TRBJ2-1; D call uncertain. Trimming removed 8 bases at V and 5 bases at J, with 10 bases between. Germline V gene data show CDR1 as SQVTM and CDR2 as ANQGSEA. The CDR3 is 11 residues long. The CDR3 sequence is CSSHGNNEQFF. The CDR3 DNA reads TGCAGCTCTCATGGCAACAATGAGCAGTTCTTC.

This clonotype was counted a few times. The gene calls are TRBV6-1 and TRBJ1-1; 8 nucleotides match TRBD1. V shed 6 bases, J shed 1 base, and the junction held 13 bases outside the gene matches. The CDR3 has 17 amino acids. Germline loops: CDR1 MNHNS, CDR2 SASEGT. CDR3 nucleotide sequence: TGTGCCAGCAGCCCGGCGAGGGCAGGGGGCGCGAACACTGAAGCTTTCTTT. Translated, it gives CASSPARAGGANTEAFF.

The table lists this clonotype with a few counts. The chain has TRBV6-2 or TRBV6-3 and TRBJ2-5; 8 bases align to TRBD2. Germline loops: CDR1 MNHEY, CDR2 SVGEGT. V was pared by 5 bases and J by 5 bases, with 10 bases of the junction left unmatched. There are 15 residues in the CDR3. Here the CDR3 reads CASSTRGSGAETQYF. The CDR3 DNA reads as TGTGCCAGCAGTACCCGAGGTAGCGGGGCGGAGACCCAGTACTTC.

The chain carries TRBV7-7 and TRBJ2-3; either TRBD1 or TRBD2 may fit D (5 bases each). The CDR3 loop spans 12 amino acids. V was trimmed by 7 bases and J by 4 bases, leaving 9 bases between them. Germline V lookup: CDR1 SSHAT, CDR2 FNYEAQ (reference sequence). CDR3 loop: CASTGTADTQYF. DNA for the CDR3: TGTGCCAGCACCGGGACGGCAGATACGCAGTATTTT.

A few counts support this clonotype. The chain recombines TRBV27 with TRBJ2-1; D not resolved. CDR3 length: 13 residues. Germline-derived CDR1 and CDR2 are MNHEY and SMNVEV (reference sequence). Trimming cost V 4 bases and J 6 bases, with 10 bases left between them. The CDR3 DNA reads TGTGCCAGCAGTTGGTCAGTTCTCAATGAGCAGTTCTTC. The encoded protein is CASSWSVLNEQFF.

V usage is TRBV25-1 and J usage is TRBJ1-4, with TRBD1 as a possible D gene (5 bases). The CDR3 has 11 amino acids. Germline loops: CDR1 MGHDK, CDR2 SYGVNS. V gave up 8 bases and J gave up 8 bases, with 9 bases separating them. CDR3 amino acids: CASAGEEKLFF. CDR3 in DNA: TGTGCCAGCGCGGGGGAAGAAAAACTGTTTTTT.